The TCR beta chain described here comes from a study of blood T cell repertoires in COVID-19. Study-level information: T cells, B-cell-depleted T cells, or PBMCs supplied cDNA or gDNA.

The sample holds one count of this clone. Produced via immunoSEQ multiplex PCR; TCRdb's table is partial and in-frame only. The data hold 150,000 to 250,000 clones, with approximately 85% observed a single time. V was cut by 4 bases and J by 3 bases, with 15 bases left in between. The CDR3 spans 15 residues. The germline gives CDR1 SGHNT, CDR2 YYREEE (reference sequence). Enrollees, about 18 to 90 years old, lived in approximately 25 US areas. The receptor was derived from a man aged 35 to 55 who had recovered from COVID-19. Sequenced input: PBMCs or T cells enriched from blood (not recorded which). V and J are TRBV5-4 and TRBJ2-3; maybe TRBD2 (5 bases). Written as DNA, the CDR3 is TGTGCCAGCAGCGGGGAGCTGACCGGGACAGATACGCAGTATTTT. Protein product: CASSGELTGTDTQYF.